Listed here is a single T cell receptor (beta chain). These data belong to a study of blood T cell repertoires in COVID-19. Study-wide background: The cDNA or gDNA used as material had been derived from T cells, B-cell-depleted T cells, or PBMCs.

In the study's own analysis: Amplification from reference gene primers served as the basis for estimated nucleated cell counts. Clones were sequenced by immunoSEQ multiplex PCR, and TCRdb holds only the in-frame ones, with some missing. V and J calls and clone size come straight from that table; D and trimming were deduced from the DNA. The sample holds 200,000 to 250,000 clones, roughly nine tenths seen once. What was sequenced was peripheral blood. This sequence originates from a man between 60 and 75 years old with acute or convalescent COVID-19.

The CDR3 sequence: CASRRQGDQPQHF. CDR3 nucleotide sequence: TGTGCCAGCAGAAGACAGGGGGATCAGCCCCAGCATTTT. The V and J genes are TRBV6-5 and TRBJ1-5; 9 bases agree with TRBD1. V dropped 6 bases and J dropped 5; count of bases not matched to a gene: 2. This CDR3 region has 13 residues. Germline-derived CDR1 and CDR2 are MNHEY and SVGAGI.